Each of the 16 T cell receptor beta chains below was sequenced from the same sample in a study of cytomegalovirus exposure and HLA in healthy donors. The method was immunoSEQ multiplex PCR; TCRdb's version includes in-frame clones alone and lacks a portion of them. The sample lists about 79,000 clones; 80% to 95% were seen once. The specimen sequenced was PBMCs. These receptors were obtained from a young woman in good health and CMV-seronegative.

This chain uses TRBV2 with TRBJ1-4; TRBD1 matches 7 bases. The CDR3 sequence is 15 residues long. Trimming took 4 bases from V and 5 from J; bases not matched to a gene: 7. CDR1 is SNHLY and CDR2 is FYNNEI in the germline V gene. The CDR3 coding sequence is TGTGCCAGCAGTGTTGGGGGACAGAGGAATGAAAAACTGTTTTTT. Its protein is CASSVGGQRNEKLFF.

The CDR3 region is CASRRGGGEQFF. As DNA, the CDR3 is TGTGCCAGCAGGAGGGGAGGTGGTGAGCAGTTCTTC. The chain employs TRBV25-1 and TRBJ2-1, with D possibly being TRBD2 (6 bases). CDR1 MGHDK and CDR2 SYGVNS come from the germline V gene. The CDR3 is 12 amino acids. Trimming removed 6 bases at V and 9 bases at J, with 12 bases between.

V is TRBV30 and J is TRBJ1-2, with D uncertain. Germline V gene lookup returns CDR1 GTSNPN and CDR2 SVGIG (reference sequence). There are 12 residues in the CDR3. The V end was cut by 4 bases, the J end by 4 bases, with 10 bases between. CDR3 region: CAWKRAGYGYTF. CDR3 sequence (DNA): TGTGCCTGGAAAAGGGCGGGCTATGGCTACACCTTC.

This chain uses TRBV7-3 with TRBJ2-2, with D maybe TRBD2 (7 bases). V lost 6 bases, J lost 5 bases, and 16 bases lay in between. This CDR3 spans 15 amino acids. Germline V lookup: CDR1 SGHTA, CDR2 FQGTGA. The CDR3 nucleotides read TGTGCCAGCAGAGGGGGAGGGGAATTGACCGGGGAGCTGTTTTTT. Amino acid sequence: CASRGGGELTGELFF.

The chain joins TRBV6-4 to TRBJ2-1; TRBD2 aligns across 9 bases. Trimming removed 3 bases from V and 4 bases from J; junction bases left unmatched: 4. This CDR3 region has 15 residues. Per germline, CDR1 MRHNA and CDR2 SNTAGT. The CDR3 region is CASSETSGDYNEQFF. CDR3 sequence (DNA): TGTGCCAGCAGTGAGACTAGCGGAGATTACAATGAGCAGTTCTTC.

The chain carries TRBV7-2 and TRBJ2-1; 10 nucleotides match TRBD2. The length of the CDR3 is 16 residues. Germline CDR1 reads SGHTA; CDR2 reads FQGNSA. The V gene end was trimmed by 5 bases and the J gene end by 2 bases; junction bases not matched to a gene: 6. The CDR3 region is CASSQISGGAYNEQFF. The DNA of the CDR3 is TGTGCCAGCAGCCAGATCAGCGGGGGGGCCTACAATGAGCAGTTCTTC. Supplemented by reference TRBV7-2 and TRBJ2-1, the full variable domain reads GAGVSQSPSNKVTEKGKDVELRCDPISGHTALYWYRQSLGQGLEFLIYFQGNSAPDKSGLPSDRFSAERTGGSVSTLTIQRTQQEDSAVYLCASSQISGGAYNEQFFGPGTRLTVL.

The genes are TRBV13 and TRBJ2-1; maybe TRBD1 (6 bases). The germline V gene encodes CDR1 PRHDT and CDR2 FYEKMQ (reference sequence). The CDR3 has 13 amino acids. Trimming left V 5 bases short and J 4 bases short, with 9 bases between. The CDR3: CASSPGQYNEQFF. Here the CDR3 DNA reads TGTGCCAGCAGCCCCGGACAGTACAATGAGCAGTTCTTC.

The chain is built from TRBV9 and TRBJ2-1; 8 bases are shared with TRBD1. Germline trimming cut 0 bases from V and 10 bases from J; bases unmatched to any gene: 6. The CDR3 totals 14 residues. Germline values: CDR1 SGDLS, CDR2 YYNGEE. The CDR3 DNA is TGTGCCAGCAGCGTAGTCCAGGGGGCTTGGGAGCAGTTCTTC. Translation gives CASSVVQGAWEQFF.

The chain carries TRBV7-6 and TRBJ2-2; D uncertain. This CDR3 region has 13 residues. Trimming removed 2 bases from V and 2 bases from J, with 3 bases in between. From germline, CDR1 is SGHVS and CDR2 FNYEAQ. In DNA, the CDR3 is TGTGCCAGCAGCTTATCTAACACCGGGGAGCTGTTTTTT. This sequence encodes CASSLSNTGELFF.

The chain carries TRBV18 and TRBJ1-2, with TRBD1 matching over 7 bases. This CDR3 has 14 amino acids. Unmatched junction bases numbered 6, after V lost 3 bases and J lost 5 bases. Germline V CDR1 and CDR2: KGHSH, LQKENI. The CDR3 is CASSPDRADYGYTF. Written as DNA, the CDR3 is TGTGCCAGCTCACCCGACAGGGCGGATTATGGCTACACCTTC. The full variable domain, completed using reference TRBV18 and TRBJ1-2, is NAGVMQNPRHLVRRRGQEARLRCSPMKGHSHVYWYRQLPEEGLKFMVYLQKENIIDESGMPKERFSAEFPKEGPSILRIQQVVRGDSAAYFCASSPDRADYGYTFGSGTRLTVV.

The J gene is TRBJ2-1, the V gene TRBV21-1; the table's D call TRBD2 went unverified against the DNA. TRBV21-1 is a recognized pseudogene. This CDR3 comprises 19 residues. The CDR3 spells CASSKSSTSGSFSSREQFF. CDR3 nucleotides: TGTGCCAGCAGCAAATCCTCAACTAGCGGGAGTTTTTCGTCTCGTGAGCAGTTCTTC.

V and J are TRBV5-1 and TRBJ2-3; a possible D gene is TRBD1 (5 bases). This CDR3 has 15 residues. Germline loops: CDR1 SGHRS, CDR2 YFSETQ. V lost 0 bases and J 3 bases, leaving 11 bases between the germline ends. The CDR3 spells CASSLAQVGTDTQYF. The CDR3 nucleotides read TGCGCCAGCAGCTTGGCACAGGTCGGAACAGATACGCAGTATTTT.

The chain's CDR3 is CASSLDRDFSYEQYF. DNA of the CDR3: TGTGCCAGCAGCTTAGATCGGGACTTTTCCTACGAGCAGTACTTC. The V and J genes are TRBV7-9 and TRBJ2-7, with D possibly being TRBD2 (6 bases). Germline V CDR1 and CDR2: SEHNR, FQNEAQ (reference sequence). Trimming removed 1 base at V and 1 base at J, with 11 bases between. The CDR3 loop spans 15 amino acids.

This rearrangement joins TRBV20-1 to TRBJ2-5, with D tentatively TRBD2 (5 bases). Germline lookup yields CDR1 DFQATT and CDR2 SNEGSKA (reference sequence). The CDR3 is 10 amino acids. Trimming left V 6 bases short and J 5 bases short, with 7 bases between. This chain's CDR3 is CSAKRETQYF. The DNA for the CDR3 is TGCAGTGCGAAGCGGGAGACCCAGTACTTC.

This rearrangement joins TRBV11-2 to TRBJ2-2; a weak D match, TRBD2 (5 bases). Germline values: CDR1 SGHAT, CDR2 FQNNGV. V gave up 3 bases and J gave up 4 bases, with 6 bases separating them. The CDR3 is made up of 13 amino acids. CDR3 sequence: CASSFAGTGELFF. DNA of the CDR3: TGTGCCAGCAGCTTTGCGGGCACCGGGGAGCTGTTTTTT.

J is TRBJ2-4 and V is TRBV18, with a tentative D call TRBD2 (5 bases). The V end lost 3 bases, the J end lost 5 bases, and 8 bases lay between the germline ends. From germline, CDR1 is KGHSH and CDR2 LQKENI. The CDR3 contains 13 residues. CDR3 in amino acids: CASSPGAENIQYF. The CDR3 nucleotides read TGTGCCAGCTCACCCGGAGCGGAAAACATTCAGTACTTC.